This is a list of T cell receptor beta chains from one sample in a study of blood T cell repertoires in COVID-19. Sequencing was performed with immunoSEQ multiplex PCR; in TCRdb, only in-frame clones are kept and a portion is missing. In the table there are a few hundred thousand clones, around 84% of which are singletons. Input material: peripheral blood. The receptors stem from a human donor with acute or convalescent COVID-19. The donor label of this sample is uncertain. Each CDR3 is given with its conserved first and last residue. The D gene is left open where the match is weak. The size entry is marked missing in some rows and otherwise reads once, few, many or a size class.

size: NA
D: NA
V: TRBV18
J: TRBJ2-5
CDR3: CASARALQETQYF
DNA: TGTGCCAGCGCCAGGGCCCTCCAAGAGACCCAGTACTTC

size: NA
D: NA
V: TRBV28
J: TRBJ1-4
CDR3: CASSWTARNEKLFF
DNA: TGTGCCAGCAGTTGGACTGCCCGTAATGAAAAACTGTTTTTT

size: NA
D: NA
V: TRBV6-6
J: TRBJ2-3
CDR3: CASSPPGGSNTQYF
DNA: TGTGCCAGCAGCCCCCCCGGGGGTTCGAATACGCAGTATTTT

size: NA
D: NA
V: TRBV30
J: TRBJ1-6
CDR3: CAWSSPRVKGGSPLHF
DNA: TGTGCCTGGAGTAGCCCACGGGTTAAAGGGGGTTCACCCCTCCACTTT

size: NA
D: TRBD2
V: TRBV11-3
J: TRBJ2-7
CDR3: CASSFRLAGTYEQYF
DNA: TGTGCCAGCAGTTTTCGACTAGCGGGTACCTACGAGCAGTACTTC

size: NA
D: TRBD1
V: TRBV28
J: TRBJ1-1
CDR3: CASGGQGTGAFF
DNA: TGTGCCAGCGGAGGGCAGGGGACAGGAGCTTTCTTT

size: once
D: TRBD1
V: TRBV3-1/TRBV3-2
J: TRBJ1-5
CDR3: CASSQRGQSNQPQHF
DNA: TGTGCCAGCAGCCAAAGGGGACAGAGCAATCAGCCCCAGCATTTT

size: many
D: NA
V: TRBV4-1
J: TRBJ2-1
CDR3: CASSQSASVSYNEQFF
DNA: TGCGCCAGCAGCCAAAGTGCTAGCGTTAGCTACAATGAGCAGTTCTTC

size: few
D: NA
V: TRBV28
J: TRBJ2-1
CDR3: CASSRQYSYNEQFF
DNA: TGTGCCAGCAGTCGACAGTACTCCTACAATGAGCAGTTCTTC

size: NA
D: NA
V: TRBV6-4
J: TRBJ1-1
CDR3: CASSDTLGEGEAFF
DNA: TGTGCCAGCAGTGACACCCTCGGGGAGGGTGAAGCTTTCTTT

size: NA
D: TRBD2
V: TRBV29-1
J: TRBJ2-7
CDR3: CSVETSGSSYEQYF
DNA: TGCAGCGTGGAGACTAGCGGGAGCTCCTACGAGCAGTACTTC

size: NA
D: NA
V: TRBV6-1
J: TRBJ1-4
CDR3: CASSEAHAGENEKLFF
DNA: TGTGCCAGCAGTGAAGCCCACGCAGGGGAGAATGAAAAACTGTTTTTT

size: NA
D: NA
V: TRBV7-2
J: TRBJ1-1
CDR3: CASSSNNRVVGTEAFF
DNA: TGTGCCAGCAGCTCAAATAACAGGGTGGTGGGCACTGAAGCTTTCTTT

size: NA
D: NA
V: TRBV18
J: TRBJ1-2
CDR3: CASSPPAGNYGYTF
DNA: TGTGCCAGCTCACCACCCGCCGGGAACTATGGCTACACCTTC

size: NA
D: NA
V: TRBV6-6
J: TRBJ2-7
CDR3: CATRGSVYEQYF
DNA: TGTGCCACCCGAGGCTCCGTGTACGAGCAGTACTTC

size: NA
D: NA
V: TRBV28
J: TRBJ2-7
CDR3: CASSLVQDPSYEQYF
DNA: TGTGCCAGCAGTTTAGTACAGGACCCCTCCTACGAGCAGTACTTC

size: NA
D: NA
V: TRBV7-9
J: TRBJ2-7
CDR3: CASSLVGRGLEQYF
DNA: TGTGCCAGCAGCTTAGTCGGCAGGGGCTTAGAGCAGTACTTC

size: NA
D: NA
V: TRBV28
J: TRBJ1-5
CDR3: CASRGGGRNQPQHF
DNA: TGTGCCAGCAGGGGCGGGGGGAGGAATCAGCCCCAGCATTTT

size: NA
D: NA
V: TRBV28
J: TRBJ1-4
CDR3: CASTLGGVEEKLFF
DNA: TGTGCCAGCACCCTGGGGGGGGTGGAGGAAAAACTGTTTTTT

size: NA
D: NA
V: TRBV15
J: TRBJ1-1
CDR3: CATSRDSGTEAFF
DNA: TGTGCCACCAGCAGAGATTCGGGCACTGAAGCTTTCTTT

size: NA
D: TRBD1
V: TRBV2
J: TRBJ2-7
CDR3: CASTTGDEQYF
DNA: TGTGCCAGTACGACAGGGGACGAGCAGTACTTC

size: NA
D: NA
V: TRBV11-2
J: TRBJ2-1
CDR3: CASSLGAGSYNEQFF
DNA: TGTGCCAGCAGCTTAGGAGCAGGCTCCTACAATGAGCAGTTCTTC

size: NA
D: NA
V: TRBV7-9
J: TRBJ1-5
CDR3: CASSPPGGNQPQHF
DNA: TGTGCCAGCAGCCCCCCCGGGGGAAATCAGCCCCAGCATTTT

size: NA
D: TRBD1
V: TRBV18
J: TRBJ2-1
CDR3: CASSYQGDEQFF
DNA: TGTGCCAGCTCGTACCAGGGGGATGAGCAGTTCTTC

size: NA
D: NA
V: TRBV4-1
J: TRBJ2-1
CDR3: CASSPSGYSYNEQFF
DNA: TGCGCCAGCAGCCCCAGCGGGTATTCCTACAATGAGCAGTTCTTC

size: NA
D: NA
V: TRBV30
J: TRBJ1-3
CDR3: CAWKGTQTGNTIYF
DNA: TGTGCCTGGAAGGGGACTCAAACTGGAAACACCATATATTTT

size: few
D: TRBD1
V: TRBV19
J: TRBJ2-3
CDR3: CASRKRTGGRDTQYF
DNA: TGTGCCAGTCGAAAGCGGACAGGGGGCCGAGATACGCAGTATTTT

size: NA
D: NA
V: TRBV3-1/TRBV3-2
J: TRBJ2-1
CDR3: CASSQVPSDYNEQFF
DNA: TGTGCCAGCAGCCAAGTGCCTAGCGACTACAATGAGCAGTTCTTC

size: NA
D: TRBD1
V: TRBV4-1
J: TRBJ1-5
CDR3: CASSHGDRGLKNQPQHF
DNA: TGCGCCAGCAGCCATGGGGACAGGGGTTTGAAGAATCAGCCCCAGCATTTT

size: few
D: NA
V: TRBV30
J: TRBJ2-6
CDR3: CAGSGTQKLGGANVLTF
DNA: TGTGCCGGATCCGGGACACAGAAACTCGGTGGGGCCAACGTCCTGACTTTC

size: few
D: TRBD2
V: TRBV7-9
J: TRBJ2-5
CDR3: CASSLPSGQETQYF
DNA: TGTGCCAGCAGCTTACCTAGCGGCCAAGAGACCCAGTACTTC

size: NA
D: NA
V: TRBV28
J: TRBJ1-5
CDR3: CASSVNQPQHF
DNA: TGTGCCAGCAGCGTCAATCAGCCCCAGCATTTT

size: NA
D: NA
V: TRBV2
J: TRBJ2-5
CDR3: CASSEGTPQETQYF
DNA: TGTGCCAGCAGTGAAGGGACTCCTCAAGAGACCCAGTACTTC

size: NA
D: TRBD1
V: TRBV7-9
J: TRBJ1-5
CDR3: CASSLGQGDQPQHF
DNA: TGTGCCAGCAGCCTTGGACAGGGGGATCAGCCCCAGCATTTT

size: NA
D: NA
V: TRBV5-6
J: TRBJ2-1
CDR3: CASDSGQYNEQFF
DNA: TGTGCCAGCGACTCGGGACAATACAATGAGCAGTTCTTC

size: NA
D: NA
V: TRBV6-5
J: TRBJ1-1
CDR3: CASSSTVNTEAFF
DNA: TGTGCCAGCAGTTCGACAGTGAACACTGAAGCTTTCTTT

size: NA
D: TRBD1
V: TRBV5-1
J: TRBJ1-3
CDR3: CASSLQGARSGNTIYF
DNA: TGCGCCAGCAGCTTACAGGGGGCGCGCTCTGGAAACACCATATATTTT

size: NA
D: TRBD1
V: TRBV7-9
J: TRBJ1-2
CDR3: CASSPWQGGYGYTF
DNA: TGTGCCAGCAGCCCCTGGCAGGGGGGCTATGGCTACACCTTC

size: NA
D: TRBD1
V: TRBV6-6
J: TRBJ1-6
CDR3: CASSTGGVASPLHF
DNA: TGTGCCAGCAGTACAGGGGGCGTCGCTTCACCCCTCCACTTT

size: NA
D: TRBD1
V: TRBV5-4
J: TRBJ1-1
CDR3: CASSGTGVGTEAFF
DNA: TGTGCCAGCAGCGGGACAGGGGTGGGCACTGAAGCTTTCTTT

size: NA
D: NA
V: TRBV27
J: TRBJ1-4
CDR3: CASSLLGAGKEKLFF
DNA: TGTGCCAGCAGTTTACTTGGAGCAGGGAAGGAAAAACTGTTTTTT

size: NA
D: TRBD1
V: TRBV2
J: TRBJ2-7
CDR3: CASSSGQGVYEQYF
DNA: TGTGCCAGCTCCTCGGGACAGGGAGTCTACGAGCAGTACTTC

size: NA
D: TRBD1
V: TRBV18
J: TRBJ1-4
CDR3: CASSPTGVRPATNEKLFF
DNA: TGTGCCAGCTCGCCAACAGGGGTCCGCCCCGCAACTAATGAAAAACTGTTTTTT

size: NA
D: TRBD1
V: TRBV5-1
J: TRBJ2-5
CDR3: CASSYRGGETQYF
DNA: TGCGCCAGCAGCTACAGGGGTGGGGAGACCCAGTACTTC

size: NA
D: NA
V: TRBV15
J: TRBJ1-2
CDR3: CATSRDRGSPSSYGYTF
DNA: TGTGCCACCAGCAGAGATAGGGGATCACCTTCTAGCTATGGCTACACCTTC

size: NA
D: TRBD1
V: TRBV11-2
J: TRBJ1-2
CDR3: CASSPGTGGFYGYTF
DNA: TGTGCCAGCAGCCCAGGGACAGGGGGCTTCTATGGCTACACCTTC